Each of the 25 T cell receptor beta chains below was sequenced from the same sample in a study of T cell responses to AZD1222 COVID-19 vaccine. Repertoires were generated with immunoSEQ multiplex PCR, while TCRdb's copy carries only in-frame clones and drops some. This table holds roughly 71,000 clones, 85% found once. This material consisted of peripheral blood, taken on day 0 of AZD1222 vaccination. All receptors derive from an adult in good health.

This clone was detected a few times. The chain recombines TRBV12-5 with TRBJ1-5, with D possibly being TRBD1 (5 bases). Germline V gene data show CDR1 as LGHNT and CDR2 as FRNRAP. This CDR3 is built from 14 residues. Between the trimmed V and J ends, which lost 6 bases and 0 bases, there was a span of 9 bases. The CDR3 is CASGKGYSNQPQHF. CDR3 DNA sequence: TGTGCTAGTGGCAAGGGGTATAGCAATCAGCCCCAGCATTTT. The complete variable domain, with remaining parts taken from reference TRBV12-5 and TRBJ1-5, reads DARVTQTPRHKVTEMGQEVTMRCQPILGHNTVFWYRQTMMQGLELLAYFRNRAPLDDSGMPKDRFSAEMPDATLATLKIQPSEPRDSAVYFCASGKGYSNQPQHFGDGTRLSIL.

CDR3 loop: CASSRGQGLNNEQFF. DNA for the CDR3: TGTGCCAGCAGCCGGGGACAGGGATTAAACAATGAGCAGTTCTTC. The V call is TRBV6-5, the J call TRBJ2-1, with 9 bases aligning to TRBD1. The J segment lost 5 bases and the V segment lost 6 bases, leaving 8 bases of the junction unmatched. This CDR3 comprises 15 residues. Per germline, CDR1 MNHEY and CDR2 SVGAGI.

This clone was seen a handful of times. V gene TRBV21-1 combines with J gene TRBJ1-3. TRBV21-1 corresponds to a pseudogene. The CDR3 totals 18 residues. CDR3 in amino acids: CASSPSRRDRDYGNTIYF. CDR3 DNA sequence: TGTGCCAGCAGCCCGTCACGCCGAGACAGGGACTATGGAAACACCATATATTTT.

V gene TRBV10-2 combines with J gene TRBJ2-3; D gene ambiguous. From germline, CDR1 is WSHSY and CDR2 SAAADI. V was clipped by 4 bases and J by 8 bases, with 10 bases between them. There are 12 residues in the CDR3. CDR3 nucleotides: TGCGCCAGCAGTGCGATCCCGGCTACGCAGTATTTT. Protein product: CASSAIPATQYF.

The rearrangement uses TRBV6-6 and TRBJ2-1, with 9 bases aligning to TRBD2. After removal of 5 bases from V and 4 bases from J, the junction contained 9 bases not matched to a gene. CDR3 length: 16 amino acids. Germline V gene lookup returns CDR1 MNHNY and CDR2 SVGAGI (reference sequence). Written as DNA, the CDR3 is TGTGCCAGCAGTCTTGGCGGGAGGGCCAGGTACAATGAGCAGTTCTTC. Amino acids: CASSLGGRARYNEQFF.

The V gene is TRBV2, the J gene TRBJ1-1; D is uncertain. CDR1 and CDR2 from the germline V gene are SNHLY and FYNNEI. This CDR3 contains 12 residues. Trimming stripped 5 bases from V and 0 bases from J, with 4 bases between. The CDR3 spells CASSKVNTEAFF. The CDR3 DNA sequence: TGTGCCAGCAGTAAAGTGAACACTGAAGCTTTCTTT.

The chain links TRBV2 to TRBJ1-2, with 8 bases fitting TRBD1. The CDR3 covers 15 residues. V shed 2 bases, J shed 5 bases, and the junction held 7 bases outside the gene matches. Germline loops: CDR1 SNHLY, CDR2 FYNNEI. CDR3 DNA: TGTGCCAGCAGTGAATTCGGGACAGGAAATTATGGCTACACCTTC. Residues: CASSEFGTGNYGYTF.

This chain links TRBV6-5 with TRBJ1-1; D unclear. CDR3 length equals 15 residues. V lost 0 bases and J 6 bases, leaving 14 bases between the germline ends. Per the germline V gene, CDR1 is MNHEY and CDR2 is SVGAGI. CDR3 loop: CASSYSTQIRAEAFF. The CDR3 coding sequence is TGTGCCAGCAGTTACTCGACACAGATAAGGGCTGAAGCTTTCTTT.

The CDR3 DNA follows: TGTGCCAGCAGAAACAACTATGGCTACACCTTC. It encodes CASRNNYGYTF. The V and J genes are TRBV6-5 and TRBJ1-2, with D uncertain. CDR1 MNHEY and CDR2 SVGAGI come from the germline V gene. V lost 6 bases and J 2 bases, leaving 4 bases between the germline ends. This CDR3 has 11 residues.

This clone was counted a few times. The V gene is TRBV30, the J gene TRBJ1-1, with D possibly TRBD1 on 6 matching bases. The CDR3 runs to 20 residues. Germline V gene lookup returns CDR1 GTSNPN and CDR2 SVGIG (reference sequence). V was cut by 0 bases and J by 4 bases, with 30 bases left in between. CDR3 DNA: TGTGCCTGGAGTGTAATGTGTGACAGGAGCCTGGAGAGGTGGGGCACTGAAGCTTTCTTT. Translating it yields CAWSVMCDRSLERWGTEAFF.

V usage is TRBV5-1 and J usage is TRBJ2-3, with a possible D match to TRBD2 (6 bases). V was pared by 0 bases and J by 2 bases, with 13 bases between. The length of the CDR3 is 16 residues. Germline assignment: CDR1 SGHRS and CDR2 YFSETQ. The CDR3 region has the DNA TGCGCCAGCAGCTTGGCCACTAGCACCATCACAGATACGCAGTATTTT. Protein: CASSLATSTITDTQYF.

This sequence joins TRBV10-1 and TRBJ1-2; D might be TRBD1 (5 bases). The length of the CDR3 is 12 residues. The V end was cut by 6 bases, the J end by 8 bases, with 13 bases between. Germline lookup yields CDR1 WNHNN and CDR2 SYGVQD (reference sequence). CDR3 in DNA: TGCGCCAGCAGGATAAAGGGGCGAGGCTACACCTTC. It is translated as CASRIKGRGYTF.

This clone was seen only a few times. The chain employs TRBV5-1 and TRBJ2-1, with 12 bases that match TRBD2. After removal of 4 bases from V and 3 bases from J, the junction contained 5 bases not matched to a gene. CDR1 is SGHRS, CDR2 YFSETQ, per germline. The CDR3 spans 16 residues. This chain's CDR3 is CASSLLAGGGYNEQFF. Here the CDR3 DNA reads TGCGCCAGCAGCCTCCTAGCGGGAGGGGGCTACAATGAGCAGTTCTTC.

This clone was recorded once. CDR3 sequence reads: CASSQVGQGSTGELFF. The CDR3 coding sequence is TGTGCCAGCAGCCAAGTAGGGCAGGGCAGCACCGGGGAGCTGTTTTTT. This sequence joins TRBV3-1 (or the pseudogene TRBV3-2) and TRBJ2-2; tentative D call: TRBD1 (5 bases). The CDR3 loop spans 16 amino acids. V lost 1 base to trimming and J lost 4 bases, with 13 bases between them. Germline values: CDR1 LGHDT, CDR2 YNNKEL (reference sequence).

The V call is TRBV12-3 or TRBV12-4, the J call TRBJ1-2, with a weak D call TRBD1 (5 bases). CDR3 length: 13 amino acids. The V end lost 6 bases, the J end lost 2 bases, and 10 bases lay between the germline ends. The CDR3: CASSPGHNYGYTF. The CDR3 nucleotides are TGTGCCAGCAGCCCCGGACACAACTATGGCTACACCTTC.

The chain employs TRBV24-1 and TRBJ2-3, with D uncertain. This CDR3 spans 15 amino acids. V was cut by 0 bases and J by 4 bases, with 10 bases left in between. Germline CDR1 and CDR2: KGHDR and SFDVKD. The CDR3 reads CATSDLNDQADTQYF. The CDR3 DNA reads TGTGCCACCAGTGATTTGAACGACCAAGCAGATACGCAGTATTTT.

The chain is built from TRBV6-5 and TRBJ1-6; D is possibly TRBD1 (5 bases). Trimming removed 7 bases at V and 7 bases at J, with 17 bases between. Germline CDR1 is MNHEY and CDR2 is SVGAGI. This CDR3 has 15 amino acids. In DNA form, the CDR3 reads TGTGCCAGCAAACCTACGGGGACCCAAAATTCACCCCTCCACTTT. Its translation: CASKPTGTQNSPLHF.

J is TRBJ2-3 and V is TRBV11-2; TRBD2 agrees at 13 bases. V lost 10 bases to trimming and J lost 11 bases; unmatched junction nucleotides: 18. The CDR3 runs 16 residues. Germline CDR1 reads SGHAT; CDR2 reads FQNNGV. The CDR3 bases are TGTGCCACCACATCCTCTACTAGCGGGGGGGCCGATGGGCAGTATTTT. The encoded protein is CATTSSTSGGADGQYF.

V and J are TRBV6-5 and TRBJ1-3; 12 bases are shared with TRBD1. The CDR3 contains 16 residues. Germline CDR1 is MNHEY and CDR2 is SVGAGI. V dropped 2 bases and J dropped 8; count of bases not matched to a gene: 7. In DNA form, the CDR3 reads TGTGCCAGCAGTTACAAAGCGGGACAGGGGGCATACACCATATATTTT. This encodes CASSYKAGQGAYTIYF.

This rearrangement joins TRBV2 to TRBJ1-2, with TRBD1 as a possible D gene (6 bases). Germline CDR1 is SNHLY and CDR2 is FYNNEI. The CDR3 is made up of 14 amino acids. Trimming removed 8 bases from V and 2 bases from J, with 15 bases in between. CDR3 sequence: CASPIGGGNYGYTF. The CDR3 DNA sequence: TGTGCCAGCCCAATCGGAGGGGGAAACTATGGCTACACCTTC. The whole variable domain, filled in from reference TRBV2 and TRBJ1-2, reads EPEVTQTPSHQVTQMGQEVILRCVPISNHLYFYWYRQILGQKVEFLVSFYNNEISEKSEIFDDQFSVERPDGSNFTLKIRSTKLEDSAMYFCASPIGGGNYGYTFGSGTRLTVV.

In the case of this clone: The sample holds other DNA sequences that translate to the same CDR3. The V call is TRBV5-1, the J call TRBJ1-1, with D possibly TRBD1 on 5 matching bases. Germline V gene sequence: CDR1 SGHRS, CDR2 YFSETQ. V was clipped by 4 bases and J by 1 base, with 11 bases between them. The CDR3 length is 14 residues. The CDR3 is CASSVGQGNTEAFF. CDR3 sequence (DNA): TGCGCCAGCAGCGTAGGACAAGGGAACACTGAAGCTTTCTTT. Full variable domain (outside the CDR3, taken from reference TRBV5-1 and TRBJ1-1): KAGVTQTPRYLIKTRGQQVTLSCSPISGHRSVSWYQQTPGQGLQFLFEYFSETQRNKGNFPGRFSGRQFSNSRSEMNVSTLELGDSALYLCASSVGQGNTEAFFGQGTRLTVV.

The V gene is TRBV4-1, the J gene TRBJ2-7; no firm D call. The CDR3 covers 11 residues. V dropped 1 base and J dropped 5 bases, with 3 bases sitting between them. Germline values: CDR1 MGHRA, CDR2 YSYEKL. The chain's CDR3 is CASSQGHEQYF. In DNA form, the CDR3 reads TGCGCCAGCAGCCAAGGTCACGAGCAGTACTTC.

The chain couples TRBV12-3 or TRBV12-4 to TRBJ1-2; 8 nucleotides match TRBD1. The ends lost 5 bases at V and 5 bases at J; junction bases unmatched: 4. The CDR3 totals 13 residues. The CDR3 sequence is CASSGQGFYGYTF. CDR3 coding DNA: TGTGCCAGCAGTGGACAGGGTTTTTATGGCTACACCTTC.

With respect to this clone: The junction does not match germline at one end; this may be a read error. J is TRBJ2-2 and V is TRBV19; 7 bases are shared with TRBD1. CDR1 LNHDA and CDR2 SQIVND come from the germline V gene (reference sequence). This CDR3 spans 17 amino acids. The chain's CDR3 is CASSPLRGQTKTGELFF. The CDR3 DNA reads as TGTGCCAGTTCACCCCTAAGGGGGCAAACGAAAACCGGGGAGCTGTTTTTT.

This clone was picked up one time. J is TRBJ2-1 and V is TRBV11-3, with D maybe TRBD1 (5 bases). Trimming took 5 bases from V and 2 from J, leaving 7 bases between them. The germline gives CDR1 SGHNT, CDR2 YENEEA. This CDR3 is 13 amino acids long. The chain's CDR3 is CASSETAYNEQFF. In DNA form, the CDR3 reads TGTGCCAGCAGCGAGACAGCCTACAATGAGCAGTTCTTC.